These T cell receptor beta chains were read from a single sample in a study of cytomegalovirus exposure and HLA in healthy donors. Libraries were prepared by immunoSEQ multiplex PCR; TCRdb keeps only in-frame clonotypes and omits some of them. There are under 95,000 clones in the sample; about 7.6% occur only once, and about 2.3% lies in the top ten. The sequencing input was PBMCs. Receptor source: a man aged 45-65 years in good health and CMV-seronegative. Both conserved end residues are part of each CDR3. A D gene is named only where the DNA matches it firmly. The listing skips clone size in some rows; elsewhere it reads once, few, many or a size class.

cdr3_nt: TGCGCCAGCAGCTTGGGGCATCATAGCAATCAGCCCCAGCATTTT
cdr3_aa: CASSLGHHSNQPQHF
j_call: TRBJ1-5
clone_size: few
d_call: .
v_call: TRBV5-1

cdr3_nt: TGTGCCAGCAGCTTAGCAGGGGCCGCCAGGGAAGCTTTCTTT
cdr3_aa: CASSLAGAAREAFF
j_call: TRBJ1-1
clone_size: .
d_call: .
v_call: TRBV7-9

cdr3_nt: TGTGCCAGCAGCCAACAAAACGGGTTAAGGGGACTAGCAGTCTACGAGCAGTACTTC
cdr3_aa: CASSQQNGLRGLAVYEQYF
j_call: TRBJ2-7
clone_size: few
d_call: TRBD2
v_call: TRBV4-2

cdr3_nt: TGTGCTAGCAGCTTGGGCAGAAGTTCCCGGGAGCTGTTTTTT
cdr3_aa: CASSLGRSSRELFF
j_call: TRBJ2-2
clone_size: .
d_call: .
v_call: TRBV7-7

cdr3_nt: TGCGCCAGCAGCTTTTTAACAGGGGGTATCACAGATACGCAGTATTTT
cdr3_aa: CASSFLTGGITDTQYF
j_call: TRBJ2-3
clone_size: .
d_call: TRBD1
v_call: TRBV5-1

cdr3_nt: TGTGCCAGCAGACGAGCGGGATGGTACGAGCAGTACTTC
cdr3_aa: CASRRAGWYEQYF
j_call: TRBJ2-7
clone_size: few
d_call: TRBD2
v_call: TRBV27

cdr3_nt: TGTGCCAGCAGCCTGGATGGACTAGCGGGGGGTTTAGGGCTCAATGAGCAGTTCTTC
cdr3_aa: CASSLDGLAGGLGLNEQFF
j_call: TRBJ2-1
clone_size: .
d_call: TRBD2
v_call: TRBV7-9

cdr3_nt: TGTGCCAGCAGTGTGAGTAGCGGGAGCTACAATGAGCAGTTCTTC
cdr3_aa: CASSVSSGSYNEQFF
j_call: TRBJ2-1
clone_size: few
d_call: TRBD2
v_call: TRBV2

cdr3_nt: TGCGCCAGCAGCCGCTTTAGCGGGGGATCCTACGAGCAGTACTTC
cdr3_aa: CASSRFSGGSYEQYF
j_call: TRBJ2-7
clone_size: few
d_call: TRBD2
v_call: TRBV4-1

cdr3_nt: TGTGCCAGCAGCTTGGGGCGCAGGGTCAACTATGGCTACACCTTC
cdr3_aa: CASSLGRRVNYGYTF
j_call: TRBJ1-2
clone_size: few
d_call: .
v_call: TRBV5-6

cdr3_nt: TGTGCCAGCAGTTTCAGGAGCGGGAGTGGGACCCAGTACTTC
cdr3_aa: CASSFRSGSGTQYF
j_call: TRBJ2-5
clone_size: .
d_call: TRBD2
v_call: TRBV28

cdr3_nt: TGTGCAAGCAAAAGGCGGGAGGAGTCCTACGAGCAGTACTTC
cdr3_aa: CASKRREESYEQYF
j_call: TRBJ2-7
clone_size: .
d_call: TRBD2
v_call: TRBV28

cdr3_nt: TGTGCCAGCGAGGGAGGCTATGGCTACACCTTC
cdr3_aa: CASEGGYGYTF
j_call: TRBJ1-2
clone_size: .
d_call: .
v_call: TRBV6-5

cdr3_nt: TGTGCCAGCAGCCCACGTTCAGGGGGCGGTGGCTACACCTTC
cdr3_aa: CASSPRSGGGGYTF
j_call: TRBJ1-2
clone_size: many
d_call: TRBD1
v_call: TRBV7-3

cdr3_nt: TGTGCCAGCAGCTCAGAGACAGGGGGACCCTACGAGCAGTACTTC
cdr3_aa: CASSSETGGPYEQYF
j_call: TRBJ2-7
clone_size: few
d_call: TRBD1
v_call: TRBV5-5

cdr3_nt: TGTGCCAGCTCCCGGCGACAGGAAGGTGCCTACGAGCAGTACTTC
cdr3_aa: CASSRRQEGAYEQYF
j_call: TRBJ2-7
clone_size: .
d_call: .
v_call: TRBV18

cdr3_nt: .
cdr3_aa: CASSTSTGPYGYTF
j_call: TRBJ1-2
clone_size: .
d_call: .
v_call: TRBV5-1

cdr3_nt: TGTGCCAGCAGCCAGGAGCGGGGGGGCGGCGGGGAGCTGTTTTTT
cdr3_aa: CASSQERGGGGELFF
j_call: TRBJ2-2
clone_size: .
d_call: TRBD2
v_call: TRBV4-2

cdr3_nt: TGCGCCAGCAGCGGCACAGGATTGAACACTGAAGCTTTCTTT
cdr3_aa: CASSGTGLNTEAFF
j_call: TRBJ1-1
clone_size: few
d_call: .
v_call: TRBV5-1

cdr3_nt: TGTGCCAGCAGCTCCGGGACTAGCGGATTGGGCACAGATACGCAGTATTTT
cdr3_aa: CASSSGTSGLGTDTQYF
j_call: TRBJ2-3
clone_size: .
d_call: TRBD2
v_call: TRBV7-3

cdr3_nt: TGTGCCAGCAGTTCGGGGACAGGTTCGCACAATGAGCAGTTCTTC
cdr3_aa: CASSSGTGSHNEQFF
j_call: TRBJ2-1
clone_size: few
d_call: TRBD1
v_call: TRBV27

cdr3_nt: TGTGCCAGCAGCTTAAACAGGGTAATCTATGGCTACACCTTC
cdr3_aa: CASSLNRVIYGYTF
j_call: TRBJ1-2
clone_size: .
d_call: .
v_call: TRBV5-4

cdr3_nt: TGTGCCAGCAGCCCCGGGGGGGCCCGCAATGAGCAGTTCTTC
cdr3_aa: CASSPGGARNEQFF
j_call: TRBJ2-1
clone_size: few
d_call: TRBD2
v_call: TRBV7-9

cdr3_nt: TGCGCCAGCAGCGGGGACAGGGGAGAGTACCAAGAGACCCAGTACTTC
cdr3_aa: CASSGDRGEYQETQYF
j_call: TRBJ2-5
clone_size: .
d_call: TRBD1
v_call: TRBV5-1

cdr3_nt: TGTGCCTGGGACAGGCGGATCGGCAATGAGCAGTTCTTC
cdr3_aa: CAWDRRIGNEQFF
j_call: TRBJ2-1
clone_size: few
d_call: TRBD1
v_call: TRBV5-8

cdr3_nt: TGTGCCAGCAGCTCCGGGGGGCGCACATCGAACACCGGGGAGCTGTTTTTT
cdr3_aa: CASSSGGRTSNTGELFF
j_call: TRBJ2-2
clone_size: .
d_call: .
v_call: TRBV9

cdr3_nt: TGTGCCAGCAGTAGGACAGGGTGGGATTCTGAAGCTTTCTTT
cdr3_aa: CASSRTGWDSEAFF
j_call: TRBJ1-1
clone_size: .
d_call: TRBD1
v_call: TRBV7-9

cdr3_nt: TGTGCCAGCAGCCAGTCAGGGACAGGGAGGGAGTATTTT
cdr3_aa: CASSQSGTGREYF
j_call: TRBJ2-3
clone_size: .
d_call: TRBD1
v_call: TRBV5-6

cdr3_nt: TGCGCCAGCAGCCAAGATGGGGAGAGACATTCACCCCTCCACTTT
cdr3_aa: CASSQDGERHSPLHF
j_call: TRBJ1-6
clone_size: .
d_call: .
v_call: TRBV4-1

cdr3_nt: TGTGCCACCAGTTCTGGACAATACAGGGGGATGGCCTACGAGCAGTACTTC
cdr3_aa: CATSSGQYRGMAYEQYF
j_call: TRBJ2-7
clone_size: .
d_call: TRBD1
v_call: TRBV15

cdr3_nt: TGTGCCAGCAGCTTAGAAGACAGGGCTACCGGGGAGCTGTTTTTT
cdr3_aa: CASSLEDRATGELFF
j_call: TRBJ2-2
clone_size: .
d_call: TRBD1
v_call: TRBV7-8

cdr3_nt: TGTGCCAGCAGCTTAGCGCAGGGGGACGTTAACACCGGGGAGCTGTTTTTT
cdr3_aa: CASSLAQGDVNTGELFF
j_call: TRBJ2-2
clone_size: .
d_call: TRBD1
v_call: TRBV7-8

cdr3_nt: TGCAGCGTGCGCGCCTCCTACGAGCAGTACTTC
cdr3_aa: CSVRASYEQYF
j_call: TRBJ2-7
clone_size: few
d_call: .
v_call: TRBV29-1

cdr3_nt: TGTGCCAGCACCCCGACAGCGAACAATGAGCAGTTCTTC
cdr3_aa: CASTPTANNEQFF
j_call: TRBJ2-1
clone_size: .
d_call: .
v_call: TRBV28

cdr3_nt: TGTGCCAGCAGCTTCGATATCCTCGGCAATGAGCAGTTCTTC
cdr3_aa: CASSFDILGNEQFF
j_call: TRBJ2-1
clone_size: few
d_call: .
v_call: TRBV5-6

cdr3_nt: TGTGCCAGCAGCTCAGGTTCCGGGACAGGGCCGATATCTGGAGGCTACACCTTC
cdr3_aa: CASSSGSGTGPISGGYTF
j_call: TRBJ1-2
clone_size: few
d_call: TRBD1
v_call: TRBV7-8

cdr3_nt: TGTGCCAGCAGCGTAGGGCCAGGGGGCTCCGGGGAGCTGTTTTTT
cdr3_aa: CASSVGPGGSGELFF
j_call: TRBJ2-2
clone_size: few
d_call: TRBD1
v_call: TRBV9